Listed below are T cell receptor beta chains from one sample, sequenced in a study of blood T cell repertoires in COVID-19. TCRdb's table, derived via immunoSEQ multiplex PCR, lists solely in-frame clones and lacks some. The sample contains roughly 250,000 clones, approximately 86% of which appear only once. The source material was PBMCs or T cells enriched from blood (not recorded which). The receptors stem from a woman aged 30 to 39 with acute COVID-19. CDR3s include the opening cysteine and the closing phenylalanine or tryptophan. D genes are given only for firm matches. The listing skips clone size in some rows; elsewhere it reads once, few, many or a size class.

NA	NA	TRBV12-3/TRBV12-4	TRBJ1-5	TGTGCCAGCAGTTTTCGGAGCAATCAGCCCCAGCATTTT	CASSFRSNQPQHF
NA	few	TRBV2	TRBJ1-2	TGTGCCGTTACCGGGACTGTCCTCTATGGCTACACCTTC	CAVTGTVLYGYTF
NA	NA	TRBV27	TRBJ2-7	TGTGCCAGCGCCAAGACGGCGGCCTACGAGCAGTACTTC	CASAKTAAYEQYF
NA	once	TRBV11-3	TRBJ1-2	TGTGCCAGCAGCCTTCTAGGGGGCTATGGCTACACCTTC	CASSLLGGYGYTF
NA	NA	TRBV28	TRBJ2-7	TGTGCCAGCAGCCGCACAGGGACCTACGAGCAGTACTTC	CASSRTGTYEQYF
TRBD1	NA	TRBV7-8	TRBJ1-5	TGTGCCAGCAGCTTAGCGTTCGGACAGGGGGATCAGCCCCAGCATTTT	CASSLAFGQGDQPQHF
TRBD1	NA	TRBV5-6	TRBJ1-1	TGTGCCAGCAGGGGAAGACAGGGGCGGAGCACTGAAGCTTTCTTT	CASRGRQGRSTEAFF
TRBD1	NA	TRBV4-1	TRBJ1-6	TGCGCCAGCAGCCCCCTCGAACAGGGGTTCGATTCACCCCTCCACTTT	CASSPLEQGFDSPLHF
TRBD1	NA	TRBV27	TRBJ2-7	TGTGCCAGCAGAGAGACAGGGGGCTCCTACGAGCAGTACTTC	CASRETGGSYEQYF
NA	NA	TRBV25-1	TRBJ2-3	TGTGCCAGCCGGGGCACAGATACGCAGTATTTT	CASRGTDTQYF
NA	NA	TRBV15	TRBJ1-2	TGTGCCACCAGCAGAACAGGAACCCAGAACTATGGCTACACCTTC	CATSRTGTQNYGYTF
NA	NA	TRBV19	TRBJ1-5	TGTGCCAGTAGTATGTCCGGGACACACAATCAGCCCCAGCATTTT	CASSMSGTHNQPQHF
TRBD1	NA	TRBV19	TRBJ1-5	TGTGCCAGTACTCCGGGACAGTATCAGCCCCAGCATTTT	CASTPGQYQPQHF
NA	medium-sized	TRBV28	TRBJ2-4	TGTGCCAGCAGTCAACAGGGAACCATTCAGTACTTC	CASSQQGTIQYF
NA	NA	TRBV6-4	TRBJ1-1	TGTGCCAGCAGTGAGGTCGGGGGTACCGAAGCTTTCTTT	CASSEVGGTEAFF
TRBD1	NA	TRBV25-1	TRBJ1-6	TGTGCCAGCGTAACAGGGGCGAGTAATTCACCCCTCCACTTT	CASVTGASNSPLHF
NA	NA	TRBV30	TRBJ1-1	TGTGCCTGGAGTGACCGGGTTGGGGCCGAGAACACTGAAGCTTTCTTT	CAWSDRVGAENTEAFF
TRBD2	NA	TRBV5-8	TRBJ2-1	TGTGCCAGCAGCTTGTTCGCTAGCGGGGAGGATGAGCAGTTCTTC	CASSLFASGEDEQFF
NA	NA	TRBV5-4	TRBJ2-1	TGTGCCAGCAGCTTTGCGGGGGAGCAGTTCTTC	CASSFAGEQFF
TRBD2	NA	TRBV4-2	TRBJ2-7	TGTGCCAGCAGCCAAGACGCGGGGGGGCCGTCCTACGAGCAGTACTTC	CASSQDAGGPSYEQYF
TRBD1	NA	TRBV11-2	TRBJ1-6	TGTGCCAGCAGCTTAGGGGGGACAGGGGTTAGTTCACCCCTCCACTTT	CASSLGGTGVSSPLHF
TRBD2	NA	TRBV7-3	TRBJ2-5	TGTGCCAGCAGCTTACAGCGGGAGCGGGGGGAGACCCAGTACTTC	CASSLQRERGETQYF
NA	NA	TRBV2	TRBJ1-3	TGTGCCAGCAGTGAATCGGGGGTTATCGGAAACACCATATATTTT	CASSESGVIGNTIYF
NA	NA	TRBV11-3	TRBJ2-2	TGTGCCAGCAGCTTAGACGAGACCGGGGAGCTGTTTTTT	CASSLDETGELFF
NA	NA	TRBV5-4	TRBJ2-3	TGTGCCAGCAGCTTGCGGACAGATACGCAGTATTTT	CASSLRTDTQYF
NA	NA	TRBV28	TRBJ1-4	TGTGCCAGCAAACAGGGATCTGAAAAACTGTTTTTT	CASKQGSEKLFF
TRBD1	once	TRBV4-1	TRBJ1-3	TGCGCCAGCAGCCAAGCGGCAGGGGGCATCTCTGGAAACACCATATATTTT	CASSQAAGGISGNTIYF
NA	NA	TRBV5-6	TRBJ1-2	TGTGCCAGCAGCCCGTTGGGGGGAGGCGGAAGGGGTAACTATGGCTACACCTTC	CASSPLGGGGRGNYGYTF
NA	NA	TRBV18	TRBJ2-7	TGTGCCAGCTCACCGCGCGGGGACGAGCAGTACTTC	CASSPRGDEQYF
TRBD1	NA	TRBV4-3	TRBJ1-2	TGCGCCAGCAGCCAAGAGAATACCCCGGGGACAGGGGGCGTTGGCTACACCTTC	CASSQENTPGTGGVGYTF
NA	NA	TRBV7-9	TRBJ1-2	TGTGCCAGCAGCCCAGGAGGAGGAACCTATGGCTACACCTTC	CASSPGGGTYGYTF
NA	once	TRBV5-3	TRBJ2-7	TGTGCCAGAAGCCTCGGGGGAACCTACGAGCAGTACTTC	CARSLGGTYEQYF
TRBD1	NA	TRBV28	TRBJ2-3	TGTGCCAGCACCCCGGACAGGGCGGTAATTCGTACGCAGTATTTT	CASTPDRAVIRTQYF
TRBD1	NA	TRBV27	TRBJ1-1	TGTGCCAGCAGTCCCGATTCCCCGTACAGGGGGCGGGGCACTGAAGCTTTCTTT	CASSPDSPYRGRGTEAFF
NA	NA	TRBV5-1	TRBJ2-3	TGCGCCAGCAGCTTGGCGACTGGAGATACGCAGTATTTT	CASSLATGDTQYF
NA	NA	TRBV12-3/TRBV12-4	TRBJ1-2	TGTGCCAGCAGTGGGGACTCATTCCTCAGGTACACCTTC	CASSGDSFLRYTF
NA	NA	TRBV24-1	TRBJ2-2	TGTGCCACCAAGCAGGGAAACACCGGGGAGCTGTTTTTT	CATKQGNTGELFF
NA	few	TRBV9	TRBJ1-3	TGTGCCAGCAGCGTAGATGCAGGGGTTGGAAACACCATATATTTT	CASSVDAGVGNTIYF
TRBD2	NA	TRBV28	TRBJ2-7	TGTGCCAGCAGTTTAGGGCTAGCGGGAGCCTACGAGCAGTACTTC	CASSLGLAGAYEQYF
NA	NA	TRBV2	TRBJ2-1	TGTGCCAGCAGTCAAAGGTCTAGCGCCTACAATGAGCAGTTCTTC	CASSQRSSAYNEQFF
TRBD2	NA	TRBV6-5	TRBJ2-2	TGTGCCAGCAGGGGGAGGGTCACCGGGGAGCTGTTTTTT	CASRGRVTGELFF
TRBD2	once	TRBV10-3	TRBJ2-1	TGTGCCATCAGCGACTTCGGGACTAGCGGGATAAACAATGAGCAGTTCTTC	CAISDFGTSGINNEQFF
NA	NA	TRBV7-9	TRBJ1-1	TGTGCCAGCAGTGTCATGAACACTGAAGCTTTCTTT	CASSVMNTEAFF
NA	NA	TRBV6-5	TRBJ1-3	TGTGCCAGCAGGCCTCAGGGAACTGGAAACACCATATATTTT	CASRPQGTGNTIYF
NA	NA	TRBV7-9	TRBJ2-7	TGTGCCAGCTCTACAGGGACTACCTACGAGCAGTACTTC	CASSTGTTYEQYF
NA	NA	TRBV4-1	TRBJ2-3	TGCGCCAGCAGCCAAGATCGGCAGGGGCCAACAGATACGCAGTATTTT	CASSQDRQGPTDTQYF
NA	NA	TRBV9	TRBJ2-5	TGTGCCAGCAGCGCCCGCGATGGAGCGGGTGAAGGGACCCAGTACTTC	CASSARDGAGEGTQYF
NA	NA	TRBV6-1	TRBJ1-3	TGTGCCAGCAGTGGTGGGTGGGGGCATAGCTCTGGAAACACCATATATTTT	CASSGGWGHSSGNTIYF